The next 9 T cell receptor beta chains were all read from a single sample in a study of molecular identifiers for immune sequencing clone quantification. TCRdb used MiXCR to reprocess the PCR reads, holding one entry per CDR3 protein. The data show around 460,000 distinct CDR3 sequences, around 25% seen once. Material: naive CD8+ T cells from blood, with Jurkat cell RNA spiked in. Subset noted: FACS-sorted CD8+CD4-CCR7+CD45RA+ naive T cells. These receptors came from a human donor in good health. Some libraries in this study had Jurkat cell RNA spiked in.

On this clonotype: This CDR3 is missing its conserved last phenylalanine or tryptophan, likely due to a read error. The gene calls are TRBV7-7 and TRBJ2-5; 10 bases line up with TRBD1. This CDR3 comprises 14 residues. Trimming took 5 bases from V and 5 from J; bases not matched to a gene: 5. The germline V gene has CDR1 SSHAT and CDR2 FNYEAQ (reference sequence). Written as DNA, the CDR3 is TGTGCCAGCAGCGTGGGACAGGGGTTGGAGACCCAGTACCTC. Its protein product is CASSVGQGLETQYL.

This clonotype occurred a few times. V is TRBV27 and J is TRBJ2-7; D might be TRBD1 (6 bases). The CDR3 spans 16 residues. Germline CDR1 reads MNHEY; CDR2 reads SMNVEV (reference sequence). V lost 7 bases to trimming and J lost 6 bases, with 25 bases between them. In nucleotides, the CDR3 is TGTGCCAGCACCTTAACAGGGTTCGGGAACCTTGCCGAGCAGTACTTC. It is translated as CASTLTGFGNLAEQYF.

This clonotype was observed many times. The V and J genes are TRBV12-3 or TRBV12-4 and TRBJ2-7; possible D gene TRBD2, 7 bases. This CDR3 comprises 15 residues. Trimming removed 8 bases at V and 6 bases at J, with 23 bases between. The CDR3 DNA sequence: TGTGCCAGCCGATCCGCGGGGGCGAGTTTTTCCGAGCAGTACTTC. Its protein product is CASRSAGASFSEQYF.

There are many counts of this clonotype. The chain employs TRBV11-2 and TRBJ2-3; TRBD2 agrees at 7 bases. The V gene end was trimmed by 1 base and the J gene end by 4 bases; junction bases not matched to a gene: 8. CDR3 size: 16 residues. CDR1 and CDR2 (germline): SGHAT, FQNNGV. Here the CDR3 reads CASSLAVGEGADTQYF. In nucleotides, the CDR3 is TGTGCCAGCAGCTTAGCGGTTGGGGAGGGAGCAGATACGCAGTATTTT.

This clonotype appeared a few times. Here the CDR3 reads CASMMEGSQPQHF. The CDR3 DNA reads as TGTGCCAGTATGATGGAGGGAAGTCAGCCCCAGCATTTT. The V gene is TRBV19, the J gene TRBJ1-5; no definite D call. The CDR3 covers 13 residues. The germline V gene has CDR1 LNHDA and CDR2 SQIVND (reference sequence). Trimming removed 7 bases from V and 6 bases from J, with 13 bases in between. Full variable domain (outside the CDR3, taken from reference TRBV19 and TRBJ1-5): DGGITQSPKYLFRKEGQNVTLSCEQNLNHDAMYWYRQDPGQGLRLIYYSQIVNDFQKGDIAEGYSVSREKKESFPLTVTSAQKNPTAFYLCASMMEGSQPQHFGDGTRLSIL.

DNA for the CDR3: TGTGCCAGCAGCTCCATGGAGGCAGGAAAGAACTATGGCTACACCTTC. Protein sequence: CASSSMEAGKNYGYTF. The genes are TRBV7-9 and TRBJ1-2; D gene uncertain. CDR1 and CDR2 (germline): SEHNR, FQNEAQ (reference sequence). V shed 4 bases and J shed 2 bases, with 17 bases lying between them. The CDR3 has 16 amino acids.

J is TRBJ2-7 and V is TRBV7-2, with D perhaps matching TRBD1 (6 bases). Trimming removed 4 bases at V and 0 bases at J, with 16 bases between. The V gene's germline CDR1 is SGHTA and CDR2 FQGNSA. This CDR3 region has 16 residues. The CDR3 protein is CASSSLTGKSSYEQYF. The CDR3 DNA follows: TGTGCCAGCAGCTCCCTGACAGGCAAGAGCTCCTACGAGCAGTACTTC.

This clonotype was detected many times. The rearrangement uses TRBV2 and TRBJ2-5; possibly TRBD1 for D (6 bases). Trimming took off 6 bases at V and 0 bases at J, with 8 bases between the two ends. Germline loops: CDR1 SNHLY, CDR2 FYNNEI. This CDR3 comprises 13 residues. The DNA for the CDR3 is TGTGCCAGCAGAGGGGACAACCAAGAGACCCAGTACTTC. It yields the protein CASRGDNQETQYF. Drawing the rest from reference TRBV2 and TRBJ2-5, the complete variable domain is EPEVTQTPSHQVTQMGQEVILRCVPISNHLYFYWYRQILGQKVEFLVSFYNNEISEKSEIFDDQFSVERPDGSNFTLKIRSTKLEDSAMYFCASRGDNQETQYFGPGTRLLVL.

This clonotype was picked up a small number of times. V is TRBV2 and J is TRBJ1-5, with D uncertain. Germline V CDR1 and CDR2: SNHLY, FYNNEI. The V end was cut by 3 bases, the J end by 9 bases, with 15 bases between. This CDR3 region has 14 residues. CDR3 bases: TGTGCCAGCAGTGAGGCCATCGGGCCGGGGCCCCAGCATTTT. Amino acid sequence: CASSEAIGPGPQHF. The whole variable domain, remainder taken from reference TRBV2 and TRBJ1-5, is EPEVTQTPSHQVTQMGQEVILRCVPISNHLYFYWYRQILGQKVEFLVSFYNNEISEKSEIFDDQFSVERPDGSNFTLKIRSTKLEDSAMYFCASSEAIGPGPQHFGDGTRLSIL.